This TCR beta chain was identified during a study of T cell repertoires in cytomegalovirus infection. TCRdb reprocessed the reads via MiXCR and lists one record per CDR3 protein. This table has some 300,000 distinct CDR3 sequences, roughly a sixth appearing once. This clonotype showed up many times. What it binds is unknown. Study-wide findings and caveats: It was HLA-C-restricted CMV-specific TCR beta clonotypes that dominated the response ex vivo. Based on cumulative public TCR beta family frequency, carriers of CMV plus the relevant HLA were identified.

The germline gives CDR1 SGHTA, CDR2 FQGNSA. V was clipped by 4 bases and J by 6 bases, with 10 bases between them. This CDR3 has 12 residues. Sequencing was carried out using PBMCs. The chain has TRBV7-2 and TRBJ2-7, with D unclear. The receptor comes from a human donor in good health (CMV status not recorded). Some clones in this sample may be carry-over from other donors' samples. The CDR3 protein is CASSSIGSEQYF. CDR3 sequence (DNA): TGTGCCAGCAGCTCCATCGGGTCCGAGCAGTACTTC.